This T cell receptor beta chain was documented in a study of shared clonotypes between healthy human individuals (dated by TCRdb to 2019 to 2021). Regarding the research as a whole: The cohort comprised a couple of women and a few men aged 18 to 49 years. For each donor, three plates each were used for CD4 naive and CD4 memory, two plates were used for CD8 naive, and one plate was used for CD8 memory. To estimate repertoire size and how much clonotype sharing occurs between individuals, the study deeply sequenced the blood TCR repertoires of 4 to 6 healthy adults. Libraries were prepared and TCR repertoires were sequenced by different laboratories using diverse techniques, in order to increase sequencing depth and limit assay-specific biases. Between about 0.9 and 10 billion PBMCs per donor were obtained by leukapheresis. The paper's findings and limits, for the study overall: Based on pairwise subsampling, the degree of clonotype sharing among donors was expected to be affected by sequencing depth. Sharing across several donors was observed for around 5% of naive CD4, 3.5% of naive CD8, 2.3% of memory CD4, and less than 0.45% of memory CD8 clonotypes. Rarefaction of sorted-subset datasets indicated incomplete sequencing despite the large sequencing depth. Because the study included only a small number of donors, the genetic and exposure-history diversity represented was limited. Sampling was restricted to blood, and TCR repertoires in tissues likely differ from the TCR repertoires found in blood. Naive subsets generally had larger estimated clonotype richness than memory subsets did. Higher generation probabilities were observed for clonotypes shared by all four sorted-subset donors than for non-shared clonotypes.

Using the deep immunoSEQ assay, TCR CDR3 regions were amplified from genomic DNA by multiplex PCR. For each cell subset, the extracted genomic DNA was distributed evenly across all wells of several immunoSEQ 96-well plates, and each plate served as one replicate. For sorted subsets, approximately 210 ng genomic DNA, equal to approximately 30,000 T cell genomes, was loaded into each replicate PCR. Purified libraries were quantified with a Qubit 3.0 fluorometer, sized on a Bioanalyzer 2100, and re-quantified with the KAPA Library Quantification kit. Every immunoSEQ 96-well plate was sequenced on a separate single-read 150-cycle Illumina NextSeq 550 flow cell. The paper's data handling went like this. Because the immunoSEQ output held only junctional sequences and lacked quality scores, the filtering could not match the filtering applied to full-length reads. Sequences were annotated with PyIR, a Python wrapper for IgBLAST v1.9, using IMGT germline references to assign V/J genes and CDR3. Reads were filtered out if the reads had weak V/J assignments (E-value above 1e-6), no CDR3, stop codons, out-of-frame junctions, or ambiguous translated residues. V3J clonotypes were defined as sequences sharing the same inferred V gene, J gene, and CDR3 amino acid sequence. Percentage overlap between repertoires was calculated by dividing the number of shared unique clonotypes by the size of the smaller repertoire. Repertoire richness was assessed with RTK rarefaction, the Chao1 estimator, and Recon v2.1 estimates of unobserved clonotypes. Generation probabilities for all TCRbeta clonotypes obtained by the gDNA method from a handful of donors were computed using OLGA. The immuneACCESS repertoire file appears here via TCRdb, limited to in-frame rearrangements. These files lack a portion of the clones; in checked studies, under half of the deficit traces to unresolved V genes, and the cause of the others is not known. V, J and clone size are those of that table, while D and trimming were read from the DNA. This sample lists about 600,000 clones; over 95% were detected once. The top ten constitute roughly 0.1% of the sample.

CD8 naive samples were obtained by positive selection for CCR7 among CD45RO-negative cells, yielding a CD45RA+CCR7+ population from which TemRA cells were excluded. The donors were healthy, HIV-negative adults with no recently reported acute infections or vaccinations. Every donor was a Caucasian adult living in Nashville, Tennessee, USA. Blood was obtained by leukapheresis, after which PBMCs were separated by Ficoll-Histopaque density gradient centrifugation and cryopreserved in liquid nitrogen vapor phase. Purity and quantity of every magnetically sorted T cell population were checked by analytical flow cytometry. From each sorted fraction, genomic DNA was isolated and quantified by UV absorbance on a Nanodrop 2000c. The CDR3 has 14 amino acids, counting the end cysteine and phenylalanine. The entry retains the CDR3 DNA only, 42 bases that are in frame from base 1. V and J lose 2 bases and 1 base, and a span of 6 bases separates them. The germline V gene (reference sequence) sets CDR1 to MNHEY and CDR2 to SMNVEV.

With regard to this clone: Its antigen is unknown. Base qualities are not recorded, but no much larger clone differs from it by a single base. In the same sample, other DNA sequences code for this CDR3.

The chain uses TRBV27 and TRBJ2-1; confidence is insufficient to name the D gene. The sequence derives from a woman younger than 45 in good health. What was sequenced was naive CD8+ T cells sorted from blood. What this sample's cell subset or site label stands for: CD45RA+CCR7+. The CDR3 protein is CASSLRSSYNEQFF. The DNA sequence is TGTGCCAGCAGTTTACGGAGTTCCTACAATGAGCAGTTCTTC.